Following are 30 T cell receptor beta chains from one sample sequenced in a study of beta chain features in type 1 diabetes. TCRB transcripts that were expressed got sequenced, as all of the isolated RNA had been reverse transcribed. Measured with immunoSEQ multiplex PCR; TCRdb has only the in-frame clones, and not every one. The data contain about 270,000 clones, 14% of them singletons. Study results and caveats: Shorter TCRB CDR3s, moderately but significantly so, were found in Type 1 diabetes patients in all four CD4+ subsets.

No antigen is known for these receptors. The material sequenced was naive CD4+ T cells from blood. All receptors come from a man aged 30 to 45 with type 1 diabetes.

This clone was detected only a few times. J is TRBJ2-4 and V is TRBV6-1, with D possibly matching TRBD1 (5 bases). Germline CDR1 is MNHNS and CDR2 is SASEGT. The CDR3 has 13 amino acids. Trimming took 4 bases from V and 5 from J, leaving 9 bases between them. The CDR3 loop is CASSGQSQNIQYF. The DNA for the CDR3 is TGTGCCAGCAGTGGACAGTCCCAAAACATTCAGTACTTC.

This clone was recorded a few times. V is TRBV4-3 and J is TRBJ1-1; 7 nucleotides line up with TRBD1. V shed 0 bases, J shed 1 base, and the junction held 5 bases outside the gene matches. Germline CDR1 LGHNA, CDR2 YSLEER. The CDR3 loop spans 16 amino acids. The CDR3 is CASSQEGAGGNTEAFF. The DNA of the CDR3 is TGCGCCAGCAGCCAAGAAGGGGCAGGGGGGAACACTGAAGCTTTCTTT.

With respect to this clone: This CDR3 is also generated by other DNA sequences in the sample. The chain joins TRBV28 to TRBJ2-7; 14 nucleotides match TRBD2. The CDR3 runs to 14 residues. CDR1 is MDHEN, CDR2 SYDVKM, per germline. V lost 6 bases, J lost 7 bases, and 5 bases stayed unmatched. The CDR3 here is CASRKGLAGVEQYF. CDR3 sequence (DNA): TGTGCCAGCAGAAAGGGACTAGCGGGAGTTGAGCAGTACTTC. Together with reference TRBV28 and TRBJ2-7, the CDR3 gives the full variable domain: DVKVTQSSRYLVKRTGEKVFLECVQDMDHENMFWYRQDPGLGLRLIYFSYDVKMKEKGDIPEGYSVSREKKERFSLILESASTNQTSMYLCASRKGLAGVEQYFGPGTRLTVT.

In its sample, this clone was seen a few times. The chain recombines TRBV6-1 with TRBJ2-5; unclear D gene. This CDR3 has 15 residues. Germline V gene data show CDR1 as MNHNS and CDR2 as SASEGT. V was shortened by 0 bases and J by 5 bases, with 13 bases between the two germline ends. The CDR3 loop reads CASSEAGLAEETQYF. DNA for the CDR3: TGTGCCAGCAGTGAAGCGGGTTTAGCCGAGGAGACCCAGTACTTC.

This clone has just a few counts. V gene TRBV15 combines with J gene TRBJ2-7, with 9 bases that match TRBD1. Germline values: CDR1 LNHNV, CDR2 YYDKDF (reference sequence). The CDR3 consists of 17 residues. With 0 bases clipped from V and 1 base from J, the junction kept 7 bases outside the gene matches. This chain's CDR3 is CATSRDSGTGSSYEQYF. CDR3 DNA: TGTGCCACCAGCAGAGATTCCGGGACAGGGAGTTCCTACGAGCAGTACTTC.

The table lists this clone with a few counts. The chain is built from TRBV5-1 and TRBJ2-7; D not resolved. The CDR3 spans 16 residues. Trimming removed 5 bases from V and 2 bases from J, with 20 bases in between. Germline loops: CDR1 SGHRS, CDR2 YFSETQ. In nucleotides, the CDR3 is TGCGCCAGCAGTAGGCGGCCGGTATCATTAACCTACGAGCAGTACTTC. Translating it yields CASSRRPVSLTYEQYF. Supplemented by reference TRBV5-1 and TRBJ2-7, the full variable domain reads KAGVTQTPRYLIKTRGQQVTLSCSPISGHRSVSWYQQTPGQGLQFLFEYFSETQRNKGNFPGRFSGRQFSNSRSEMNVSTLELGDSALYLCASSRRPVSLTYEQYFGPGTRLTVT.

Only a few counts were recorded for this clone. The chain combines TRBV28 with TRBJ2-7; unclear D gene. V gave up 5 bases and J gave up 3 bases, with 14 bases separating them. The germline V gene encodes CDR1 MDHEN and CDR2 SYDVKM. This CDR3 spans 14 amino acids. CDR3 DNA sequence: TGTGCCAGCAGTGCCGTTAGTACTGACTACGAGCAGTACTTC. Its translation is CASSAVSTDYEQYF.

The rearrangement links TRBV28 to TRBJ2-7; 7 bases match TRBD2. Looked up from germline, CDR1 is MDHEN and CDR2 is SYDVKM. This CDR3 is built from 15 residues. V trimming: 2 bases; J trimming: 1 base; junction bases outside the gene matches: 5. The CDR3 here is CASSLAGARSYEQYF. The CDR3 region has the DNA TGTGCCAGCAGTTTAGCGGGAGCTCGGTCCTACGAGCAGTACTTC.

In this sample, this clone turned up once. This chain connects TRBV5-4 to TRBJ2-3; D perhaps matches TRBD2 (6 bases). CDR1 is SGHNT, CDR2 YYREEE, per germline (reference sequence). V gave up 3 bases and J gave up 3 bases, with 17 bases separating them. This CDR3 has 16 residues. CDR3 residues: CASSSVEGSGTDTQYF. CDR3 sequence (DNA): TGTGCCAGCAGCTCTGTGGAGGGGAGTGGAACAGATACGCAGTATTTT.

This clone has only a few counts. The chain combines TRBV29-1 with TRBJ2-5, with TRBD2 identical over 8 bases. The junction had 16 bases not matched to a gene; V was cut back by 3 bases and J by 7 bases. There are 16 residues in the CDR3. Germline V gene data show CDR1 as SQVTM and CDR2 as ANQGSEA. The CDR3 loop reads CSVDRAGGGPVGTQYF. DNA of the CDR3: TGCAGCGTTGATAGGGCGGGGGGCGGCCCTGTGGGGACCCAGTACTTC.

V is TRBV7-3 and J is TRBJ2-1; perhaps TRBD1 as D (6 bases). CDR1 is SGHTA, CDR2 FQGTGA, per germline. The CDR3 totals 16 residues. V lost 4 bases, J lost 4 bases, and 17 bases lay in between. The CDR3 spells CASSSLQGAIYNEQFF. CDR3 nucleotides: TGTGCCAGCAGCTCACTACAGGGAGCAATTTACAATGAGCAGTTCTTC.

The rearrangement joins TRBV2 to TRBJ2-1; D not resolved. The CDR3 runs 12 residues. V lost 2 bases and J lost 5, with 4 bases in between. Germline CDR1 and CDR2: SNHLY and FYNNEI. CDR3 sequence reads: CASSEQDNEQFF. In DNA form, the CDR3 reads TGTGCCAGCAGTGAACAGGACAATGAGCAGTTCTTC. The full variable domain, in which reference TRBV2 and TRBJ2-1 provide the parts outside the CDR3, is EPEVTQTPSHQVTQMGQEVILRCVPISNHLYFYWYRQILGQKVEFLVSFYNNEISEKSEIFDDQFSVERPDGSNFTLKIRSTKLEDSAMYFCASSEQDNEQFFGPGTRLTVL.

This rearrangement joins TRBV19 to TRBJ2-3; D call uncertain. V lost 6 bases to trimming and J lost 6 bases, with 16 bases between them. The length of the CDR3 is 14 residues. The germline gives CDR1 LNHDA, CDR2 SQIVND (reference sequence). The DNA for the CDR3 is TGTGCCAGTAGACCCCATACGGTCGCGGATACGCAGTATTTT. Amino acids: CASRPHTVADTQYF.

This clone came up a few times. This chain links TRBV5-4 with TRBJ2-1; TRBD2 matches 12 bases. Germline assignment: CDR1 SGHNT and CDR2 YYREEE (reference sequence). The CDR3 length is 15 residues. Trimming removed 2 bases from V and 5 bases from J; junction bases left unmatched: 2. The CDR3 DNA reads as TGTGCCAGCAGCTTTGGACTAGCGGGAAACAATGAGCAGTTCTTC. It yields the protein CASSFGLAGNNEQFF.

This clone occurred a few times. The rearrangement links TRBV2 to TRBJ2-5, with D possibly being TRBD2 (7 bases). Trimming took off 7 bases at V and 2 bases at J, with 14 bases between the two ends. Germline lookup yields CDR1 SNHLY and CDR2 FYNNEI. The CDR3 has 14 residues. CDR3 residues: CASIGGHWQETQYF. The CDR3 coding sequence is TGTGCCAGCATCGGGGGGCATTGGCAAGAGACCCAGTACTTC.

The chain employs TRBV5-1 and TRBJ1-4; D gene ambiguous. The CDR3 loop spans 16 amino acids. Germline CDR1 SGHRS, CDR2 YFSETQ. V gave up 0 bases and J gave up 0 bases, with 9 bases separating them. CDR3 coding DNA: TGCGCCAGCAGCTTGGGCGGAGGGTCAACTAATGAAAAACTGTTTTTT. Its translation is CASSLGGGSTNEKLFF.

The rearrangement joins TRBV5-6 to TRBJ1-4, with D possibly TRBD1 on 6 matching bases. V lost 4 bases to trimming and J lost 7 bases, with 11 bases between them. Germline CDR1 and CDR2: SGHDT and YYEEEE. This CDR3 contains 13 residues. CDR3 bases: TGTGCCAGCAGCATACAGGGATCTGAAAAACTGTTTTTT. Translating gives CASSIQGSEKLFF.

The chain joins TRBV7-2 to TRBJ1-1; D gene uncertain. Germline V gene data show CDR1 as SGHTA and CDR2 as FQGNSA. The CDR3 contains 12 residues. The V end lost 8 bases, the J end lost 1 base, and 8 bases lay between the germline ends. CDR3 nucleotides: TGTGCCAGCGGTGGCAGGAACACTGAAGCTTTCTTT. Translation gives CASGGRNTEAFF.

For the CDR3, the DNA is TGTGCCAGCAGCTGGAGTCTGAACACTGAAGCTTTCTTT. As protein: CASSWSLNTEAFF. The chain has TRBV14 and TRBJ1-1, with unresolved D. The V end lost 5 bases, the J end lost 0 bases, and 7 bases lay between the germline ends. Germline V gene data show CDR1 as SGHDN and CDR2 as FVKESK. This CDR3 is 13 amino acids long. The full variable domain, rest sourced from reference TRBV14 and TRBJ1-1, is EAGVTQFPSHSVIEKGQTVTLRCDPISGHDNLYWYRRVMGKEIKFLLHFVKESKQDESGMPNNRFLAERTGGTYSTLKVQPAELEDSGVYFCASSWSLNTEAFFGQGTRLTVV.

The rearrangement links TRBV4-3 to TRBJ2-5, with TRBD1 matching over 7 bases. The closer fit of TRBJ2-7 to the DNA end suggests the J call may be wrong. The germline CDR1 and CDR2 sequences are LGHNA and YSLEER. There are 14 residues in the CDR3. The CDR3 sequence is CASSQRQGTYEQYF. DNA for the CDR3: TGCGCCAGCAGCCAACGACAGGGTACCTACGAGCAGTACTTC.

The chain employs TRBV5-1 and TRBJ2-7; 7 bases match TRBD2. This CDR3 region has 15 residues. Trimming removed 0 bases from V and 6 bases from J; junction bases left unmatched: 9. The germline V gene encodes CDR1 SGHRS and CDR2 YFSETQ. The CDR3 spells CASSLEGGSSREQYF. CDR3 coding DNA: TGCGCCAGCAGCTTGGAGGGCGGGAGTTCTCGCGAGCAGTACTTC.

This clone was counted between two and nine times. DNA for the CDR3: TGTGCCACCCGGACAGGGGCCTACAATGAGCAGTTCTTC. Protein sequence: CATRTGAYNEQFF. The rearrangement uses TRBV10-3 and TRBJ2-1; 9 positions match TRBD1. Germline CDR1 and CDR2: ENHRY and SYGVKD. This CDR3 spans 13 amino acids. V dropped 10 bases and J dropped 2; count of bases not matched to a gene: 3.

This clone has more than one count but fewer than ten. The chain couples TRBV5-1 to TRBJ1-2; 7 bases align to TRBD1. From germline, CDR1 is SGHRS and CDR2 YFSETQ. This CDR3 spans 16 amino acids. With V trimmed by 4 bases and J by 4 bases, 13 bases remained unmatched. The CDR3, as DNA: TGCGCCAGCAGCAAAACGGCGGGACAGACCCCCTATGGCTACACCTTC. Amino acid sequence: CASSKTAGQTPYGYTF. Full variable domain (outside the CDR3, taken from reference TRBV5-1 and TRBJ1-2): KAGVTQTPRYLIKTRGQQVTLSCSPISGHRSVSWYQQTPGQGLQFLFEYFSETQRNKGNFPGRFSGRQFSNSRSEMNVSTLELGDSALYLCASSKTAGQTPYGYTFGSGTRLTVV.

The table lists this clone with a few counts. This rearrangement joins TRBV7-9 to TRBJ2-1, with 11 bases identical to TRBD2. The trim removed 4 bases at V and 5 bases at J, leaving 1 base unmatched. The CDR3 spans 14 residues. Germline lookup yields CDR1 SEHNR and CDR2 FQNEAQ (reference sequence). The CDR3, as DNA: TGTGCCAGCAGCTCACTAGCGGGAGACAATGAGCAGTTCTTC. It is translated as CASSSLAGDNEQFF.

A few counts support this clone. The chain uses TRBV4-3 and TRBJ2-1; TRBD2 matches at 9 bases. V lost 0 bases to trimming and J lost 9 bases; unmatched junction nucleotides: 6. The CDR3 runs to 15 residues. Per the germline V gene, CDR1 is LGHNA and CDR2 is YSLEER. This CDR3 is CASSQESSGSGEQFF. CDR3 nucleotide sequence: TGCGCCAGCAGCCAAGAGAGTAGCGGGAGCGGTGAGCAGTTCTTC.

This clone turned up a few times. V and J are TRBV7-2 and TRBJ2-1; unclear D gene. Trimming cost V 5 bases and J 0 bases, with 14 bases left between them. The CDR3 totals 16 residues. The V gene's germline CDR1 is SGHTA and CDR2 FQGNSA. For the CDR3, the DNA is TGTGCCAGCAGCGGCCCCGGGTTCGCCTCCTACAATGAGCAGTTCTTC. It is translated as CASSGPGFASYNEQFF.

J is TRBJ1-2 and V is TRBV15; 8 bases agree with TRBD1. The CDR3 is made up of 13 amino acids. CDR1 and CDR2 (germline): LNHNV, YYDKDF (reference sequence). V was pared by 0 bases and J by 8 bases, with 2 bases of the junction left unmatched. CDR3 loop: CATSRDRDRGYTF. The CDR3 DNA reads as TGTGCCACCAGCAGAGATCGGGACAGGGGCTACACCTTC.

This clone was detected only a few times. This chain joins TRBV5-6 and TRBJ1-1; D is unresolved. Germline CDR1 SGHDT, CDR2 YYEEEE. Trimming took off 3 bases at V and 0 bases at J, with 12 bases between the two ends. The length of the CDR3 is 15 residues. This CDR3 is CASSSQQLLNTEAFF. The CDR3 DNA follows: TGTGCCAGCAGCTCACAGCAACTTCTGAACACTGAAGCTTTCTTT.

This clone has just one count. CDR3 in DNA: TGTGCCAGCAGCCCAAGGCCGGGACAGGGGATTGGAGAGCAGTACTTC. This encodes CASSPRPGQGIGEQYF. This sequence joins TRBV11-2 and TRBJ2-7; 10 nucleotides line up with TRBD1. The germline V gene has CDR1 SGHAT and CDR2 FQNNGV. CDR3 length equals 16 residues. The trim removed 5 bases at V and 7 bases at J, leaving 14 bases unmatched.

The CDR3 loop is CASSLGQVSYEQYF. The DNA for the CDR3 is TGTGCCAGCAGCTTAGGCCAGGTCTCCTACGAGCAGTACTTC. V gene TRBV7-9 combines with J gene TRBJ2-7; D is unclear. Germline loops: CDR1 SEHNR, CDR2 FQNEAQ (reference sequence). The CDR3 has 14 amino acids. Trimming took 1 base from V and 0 from J, leaving 7 bases between them.